These 21 T cell receptor beta chains share one sample of origin, sequenced in a study of technical replicates of blood from several donors. Only in-frame clones appear in the TCRdb table, and some are missing; sequencing was by immunoSEQ multiplex PCR. The sample includes approximately 68,000 clones, 95% to 97% of them seen just once. Sequencing used T cells isolated from PBMCs. The source of these receptors is a human donor in good health.

Notes on this clone: Its ends do not fully match the called genes, so a read error is possible. The J gene is TRBJ1-4, the V gene TRBV30, with D perhaps TRBD1 (6 bases). In germline, CDR1 is GTSNPN, CDR2 SVGIG (reference sequence). This CDR3 comprises 14 residues. The CDR3 nucleotides read TGTGCCTGGAGTGCCAGGGGACCTAATGAAAAGCTGTTTTTT. Its translation is CAWSARGPNEKLFF.

With regard to this clone: This sample also contains other DNA sequences that code for the same CDR3. This chain uses TRBV6-1 with TRBJ1-5; D not certain. Germline V CDR1 and CDR2: MNHNS, SASEGT. The CDR3 spans 13 residues. Trimming removed 7 bases from V and 0 bases from J, with 7 bases in between. The CDR3 DNA reads TGTGCCAGCACGGGATTTAGCAATCAGCCCCAGCATTTT. It encodes CASTGFSNQPQHF.

This chain links TRBV5-6 with TRBJ2-2; no definite D call. Trimming shortened V by 2 bases and J by 9 bases, and 14 bases separated the two germline ends. The CDR3 consists of 14 residues. CDR1 is SGHDT, CDR2 YYEEEE, per germline. CDR3 nucleotide sequence: TGTGCCAGCAGCTTCCAAACTTTGCTTCGGGAGCTGTTTTTT. Protein sequence: CASSFQTLLRELFF.

This chain uses TRBV10-3 with TRBJ2-5; D is ambiguous. Per the germline V gene, CDR1 is ENHRY and CDR2 is SYGVKD. The CDR3 has 13 residues. V was pared by 8 bases and J by 1 base, with 11 bases between. This chain's CDR3 is CAISDGFQETQYF. The CDR3 region has the DNA TGTGCCATCTCAGACGGGTTCCAAGAGACCCAGTACTTC.

This clone was seen only once. The rearrangement uses TRBV29-1 and TRBJ2-1; D is unclear. V was pared by 3 bases and J by 4 bases, with 7 bases between. CDR1 and CDR2 (germline): SQVTM, ANQGSEA. The CDR3 extends over 12 amino acids. The CDR3 region has the DNA TGCAGCGTTGATAGTCGGTACAATGAGCAGTTCTTC. Translating it yields CSVDSRYNEQFF.

In this sample, this clone turned up once. J is TRBJ1-1 and V is TRBV5-1, with D possibly being TRBD1 (6 bases). V was pared by 0 bases and J by 4 bases, with 16 bases between. The length of the CDR3 is 16 residues. CDR1 SGHRS and CDR2 YFSETQ come from the germline V gene. Here the CDR3 DNA reads TGCGCCAGCAGCTTGGGGGATTCGGGGGGCGGCACTGAAGCTTTCTTT. Amino acid sequence: CASSLGDSGGGTEAFF.

The chain joins TRBV10-3 to TRBJ2-3; no clear D. The CDR3 totals 13 residues. CDR1 is ENHRY, CDR2 SYGVKD, per germline. The germline V and J ends were trimmed by 2 bases and 2 bases, with 5 bases remaining between them. CDR3 loop: CAISEPSTDTQYF. For the CDR3, the DNA is TGTGCCATCAGTGAGCCGTCCACAGATACGCAGTATTTT.

CDR3 sequence reads: CAWSTRGARWETQYF. CDR3 DNA: TGTGCCTGGAGTACACGGGGGGCGCGCTGGGAGACCCAGTACTTC. The V call is TRBV30, the J call TRBJ2-5; D may be TRBD2 (7 bases). This CDR3 contains 15 residues. Germline CDR1 is GTSNPN and CDR2 is SVGIG (reference sequence). Trimming pared 2 bases from V and 5 bases from J, leaving 18 bases between.

This clone was counted once. CDR3: CASSLSNYNNEQFF. In DNA, the CDR3 is TGTGCCAGCAGTTTATCGAACTATAACAATGAGCAGTTCTTC. The gene calls are TRBV27 and TRBJ2-1; D gene ambiguous. CDR1 and CDR2 from the germline V gene are MNHEY and SMNVEV (reference sequence). The CDR3 covers 14 residues. Between the trimmed V and J ends, which lost 0 bases and 5 bases, there was a span of 8 bases.

The J gene is TRBJ1-1, the V gene TRBV29-1, with 9 bases matching TRBD1. CDR1 and CDR2 from the germline V gene are SQVTM and ANQGSEA. This CDR3 is built from 14 residues. With V trimmed by 6 bases and J by 3 bases, 8 bases remained unmatched. The CDR3: CSVQGGTGYTEAFF. In nucleotides, the CDR3 is TGCAGCGTCCAGGGAGGGACAGGGTACACTGAAGCTTTCTTT.

The rearrangement joins TRBV7-7 to TRBJ2-1; a possible D gene is TRBD2 (6 bases). Germline CDR1 reads SSHAT; CDR2 reads FNYEAQ (reference sequence). The CDR3 loop spans 15 amino acids. V was clipped by 4 bases and J by 4 bases, with 14 bases between them. The CDR3 sequence: CASSSGTPPYNEQFF. The DNA for the CDR3 is TGTGCCAGCAGCTCCGGGACTCCCCCTTACAATGAGCAGTTCTTC.

The chain is built from TRBV11-2 and TRBJ2-3; tentatively, D is TRBD1 (6 bases). Germline-derived CDR1 and CDR2 are SGHAT and FQNNGV. The CDR3 is made up of 14 amino acids. Trimming removed 8 bases at V and 5 bases at J, with 17 bases between. CDR3 residues: CASRQGDNRDTQYF. The CDR3 region has the DNA TGTGCCAGCCGTCAAGGGGACAATCGAGATACGCAGTATTTT.

The chain employs TRBV25-1 and TRBJ2-5; D is perhaps TRBD1 (5 bases). Trimming removed 1 base at V and 3 bases at J, with 9 bases between. This CDR3 contains 14 residues. From germline, CDR1 is MGHDK and CDR2 SYGVNS. The CDR3 DNA reads as TGTGCCAGCAGTGAATTCGGCAGGGAAGAGACCCAGTACTTC. This sequence encodes CASSEFGREETQYF.

V and J are TRBV6-1 and TRBJ2-7, with 8 bases that match TRBD2. Germline CDR1 MNHNS, CDR2 SASEGT. This CDR3 region has 15 residues. Trimming at V came to 3 bases and at J to 6 bases, leaving 10 bases not matched to a gene. CDR3 bases: TGTGCCAGCAGTGAGCTAGCGGGTGGGCCCCGCGAGCAGTACTTC. As protein: CASSELAGGPREQYF.

This clone occurred once. The chain combines TRBV9 with TRBJ1-3; D is undetermined. Germline CDR1 and CDR2: SGDLS and YYNGEE. The CDR3 is 15 residues long. V was pared by 4 bases and J by 4 bases, with 15 bases between. CDR3 residues: CASSSWEGAGNTIYF. CDR3 DNA sequence: TGTGCCAGCAGCTCATGGGAGGGAGCGGGAAACACCATATATTTT.

This clone was observed a single time. The chain employs TRBV11-2 and TRBJ2-7, with D possibly being TRBD2 (6 bases). This CDR3 has 15 amino acids. Trimming pared 2 bases from V and 2 bases from J, leaving 13 bases between. CDR1 SGHAT and CDR2 FQNNGV come from the germline V gene. The CDR3 DNA reads TGTGCCAGCAGCTTACTCCGGGAGCGCCCCTACGAGCAGTACTTC. Residues: CASSLLRERPYEQYF.

This chain joins TRBV28 and TRBJ2-4; weak D call: TRBD1 (6 bases). The germline V and J ends were trimmed by 4 bases and 6 bases, with 13 bases remaining between them. The CDR3 sequence is 14 residues long. Germline V gene lookup returns CDR1 MDHEN and CDR2 SYDVKM. CDR3 sequence (DNA): TGTGCCAGCAGTTATCCGGGACAAGGAAACATTCAGTACTTC. As protein: CASSYPGQGNIQYF.

This sequence joins TRBV5-4 and TRBJ1-2; 8 bases match TRBD1. From germline, CDR1 is SGHNT and CDR2 YYREEE (reference sequence). V trimming: 4 bases; J trimming: 4 bases; junction bases outside the gene matches: 9. The CDR3 has 15 amino acids. The CDR3 loop is CASSLPRGLGYGYTF. The CDR3 DNA reads TGTGCCAGCAGCCTCCCCAGGGGGCTCGGCTATGGCTACACCTTC.

V and J are TRBV19 and TRBJ2-7; the match to TRBD2 covers 10 bases. V lost 9 bases, J lost 0 bases, and 5 bases stayed unmatched. Germline V lookup: CDR1 LNHDA, CDR2 SQIVND (reference sequence). There are 14 residues in the CDR3. This chain's CDR3 is CASQTSGYSYEQYF. CDR3 nucleotide sequence: TGTGCCAGCCAGACTAGCGGGTACTCCTACGAGCAGTACTTC.

The rearrangement uses TRBV19 and TRBJ1-2; maybe TRBD1 (5 bases). The CDR3 runs 13 residues. Trimming shortened V by 8 bases and J by 7 bases, and 17 bases separated the two germline ends. Germline V CDR1 and CDR2: LNHDA, SQIVND (reference sequence). CDR3 residues: CASHYQGSSGYTF. The CDR3 DNA follows: TGTGCCAGTCACTATCAGGGTAGTAGTGGCTACACCTTC.

The chain employs TRBV27 and TRBJ1-5; D is undetermined. Trimming took off 6 bases at V and 1 base at J, with 13 bases between the two ends. The CDR3 is made up of 15 amino acids. Germline assignment: CDR1 MNHEY and CDR2 SMNVEV (reference sequence). CDR3 region: CASRRGLVSNQPQHF. The CDR3 DNA reads as TGTGCCAGCAGGAGAGGACTTGTCAGCAATCAGCCCCAGCATTTT.